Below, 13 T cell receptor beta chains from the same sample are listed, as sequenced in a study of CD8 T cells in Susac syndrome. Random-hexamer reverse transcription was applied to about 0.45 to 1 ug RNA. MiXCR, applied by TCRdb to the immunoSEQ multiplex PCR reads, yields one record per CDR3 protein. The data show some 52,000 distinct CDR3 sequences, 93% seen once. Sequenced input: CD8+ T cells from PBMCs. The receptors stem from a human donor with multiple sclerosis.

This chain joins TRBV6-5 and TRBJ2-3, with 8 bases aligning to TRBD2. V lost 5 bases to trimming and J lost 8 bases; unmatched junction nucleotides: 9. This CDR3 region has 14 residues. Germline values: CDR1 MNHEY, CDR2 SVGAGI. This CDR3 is CASSPSGGLGTQYF. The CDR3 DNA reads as TGTGCCAGCAGTCCAAGCGGGGGCTTAGGTACGCAGTATTTT.

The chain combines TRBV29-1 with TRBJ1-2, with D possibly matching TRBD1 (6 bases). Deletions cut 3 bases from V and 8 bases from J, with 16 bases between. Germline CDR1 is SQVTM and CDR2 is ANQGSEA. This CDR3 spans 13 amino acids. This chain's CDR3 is CSVEVQGDGGYTF. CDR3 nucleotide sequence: TGCAGCGTTGAGGTACAGGGAGATGGGGGCTACACCTTC.

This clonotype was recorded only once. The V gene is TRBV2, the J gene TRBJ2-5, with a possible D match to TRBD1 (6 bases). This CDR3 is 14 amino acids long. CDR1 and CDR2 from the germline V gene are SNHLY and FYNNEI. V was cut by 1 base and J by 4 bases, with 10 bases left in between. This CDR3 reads CASSEDRERETQYF. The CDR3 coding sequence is TGTGCCAGCAGTGAAGACAGGGAACGAGAGACCCAGTACTTC.

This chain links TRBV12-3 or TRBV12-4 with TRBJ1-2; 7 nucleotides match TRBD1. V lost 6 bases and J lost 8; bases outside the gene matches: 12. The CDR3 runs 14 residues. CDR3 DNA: TGTGCCAGCAGACCGGGACAGAGCCTAGGAGGCTACACCTTC. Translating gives CASRPGQSLGGYTF.

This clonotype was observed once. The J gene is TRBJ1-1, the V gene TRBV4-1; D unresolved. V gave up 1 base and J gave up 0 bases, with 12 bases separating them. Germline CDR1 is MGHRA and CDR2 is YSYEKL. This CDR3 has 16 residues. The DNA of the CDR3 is TGCGCCAGCAGCCAAGGGAGGAACGGCTTGAACACTGAAGCTTTCTTT. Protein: CASSQGRNGLNTEAFF.

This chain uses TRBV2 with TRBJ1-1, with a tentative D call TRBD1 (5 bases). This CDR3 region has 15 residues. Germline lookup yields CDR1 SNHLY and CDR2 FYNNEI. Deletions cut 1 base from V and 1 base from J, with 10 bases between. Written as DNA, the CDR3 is TGTGCCAGCAGTGAAGTGGACAACTCGAACACTGAAGCTTTCTTT. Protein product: CASSEVDNSNTEAFF.

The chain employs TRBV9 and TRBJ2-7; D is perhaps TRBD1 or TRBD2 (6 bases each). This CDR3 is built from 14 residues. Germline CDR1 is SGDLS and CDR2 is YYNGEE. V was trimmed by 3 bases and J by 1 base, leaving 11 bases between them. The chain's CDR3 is CASSEGGGSYEQYF. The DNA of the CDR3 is TGTGCCAGCAGCGAAGGAGGGGGATCCTACGAGCAGTACTTC.

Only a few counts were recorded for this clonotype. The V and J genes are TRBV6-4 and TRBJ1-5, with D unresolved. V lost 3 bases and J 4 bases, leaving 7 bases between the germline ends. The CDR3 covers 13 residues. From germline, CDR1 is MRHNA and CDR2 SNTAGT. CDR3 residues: CASSEGSNQPQHF. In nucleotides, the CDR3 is TGTGCCAGCAGTGAGGGCAGTAATCAGCCCCAGCATTTT.

The CDR3 bases are TGTGCCAGCAGCCTTTTCCCCGGGACAGGGTGGAACAATGAGCAGTTCTTC. Translating it yields CASSLFPGTGWNNEQFF. The chain recombines TRBV7-8 with TRBJ2-1; 9 nucleotides match TRBD1. The CDR3 totals 17 residues. Germline trimming cut 5 bases from V and 5 bases from J; bases unmatched to any gene: 13. CDR1 is SGHVS and CDR2 is FQNEAQ in the germline V gene.

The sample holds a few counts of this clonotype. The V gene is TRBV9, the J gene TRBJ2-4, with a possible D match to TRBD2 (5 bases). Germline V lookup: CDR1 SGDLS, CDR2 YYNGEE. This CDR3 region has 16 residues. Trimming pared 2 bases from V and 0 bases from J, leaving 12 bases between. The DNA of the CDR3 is TGTGCCAGCAGCGTCGGGGAGTCGCTAGCCAAAAACATTCAGTACTTC. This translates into CASSVGESLAKNIQYF.

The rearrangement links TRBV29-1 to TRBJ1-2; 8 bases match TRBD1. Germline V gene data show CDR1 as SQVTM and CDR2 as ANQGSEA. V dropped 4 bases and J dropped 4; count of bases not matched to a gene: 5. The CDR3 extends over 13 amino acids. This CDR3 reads CSVVGRGLYGYTF. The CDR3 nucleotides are TGCAGCGTTGTGGGCAGGGGGCTCTATGGCTACACCTTC.

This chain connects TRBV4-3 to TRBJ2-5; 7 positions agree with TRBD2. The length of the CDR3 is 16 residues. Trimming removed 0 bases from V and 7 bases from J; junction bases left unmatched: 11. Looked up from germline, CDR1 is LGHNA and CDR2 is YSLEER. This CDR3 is CASSQDWGGLSGTQYF. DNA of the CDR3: TGCGCCAGCAGCCAAGATTGGGGAGGGCTGTCGGGGACCCAGTACTTC.

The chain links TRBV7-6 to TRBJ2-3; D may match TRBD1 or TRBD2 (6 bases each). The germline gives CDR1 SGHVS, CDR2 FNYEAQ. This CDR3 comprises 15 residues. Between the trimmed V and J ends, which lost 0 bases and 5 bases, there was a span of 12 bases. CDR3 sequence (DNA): TGTGCCAGCAGCTTAGCGAGGACAGCGGGAGATACGCAGTATTTT. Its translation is CASSLARTAGDTQYF.